The 14 T cell receptor beta chains listed next were all sequenced from one sample in a study of blood T cell repertoires in COVID-19. Some clones are missing from TCRdb's copy, which holds only in-frame ones; the method was immunoSEQ multiplex PCR. The profile covers fewer than 350,000 clones, with 75% to 90% appearing a single time and approximately 2% taken by the ten largest. The sequenced sample consisted of peripheral blood. Receptors were obtained from a young woman who had recovered from COVID-19.

The chain joins TRBV7-9 to TRBJ1-4, with D perhaps matching TRBD1 (5 bases). Trimming pared 0 bases from V and 8 bases from J, leaving 16 bases between. The CDR3 is 16 amino acids. Looked up from germline, CDR1 is SEHNR and CDR2 is FQNEAQ (reference sequence). CDR3 loop: CASSLAPSGTEEKLFF. CDR3 DNA sequence: TGTGCCAGCAGCTTAGCACCCTCCGGGACTGAAGAAAAACTGTTTTTT.

This clone showed up just once. The chain employs TRBV6-5 and TRBJ2-1, with D perhaps TRBD1 (5 bases). The V and J ends lost 7 bases and 5 bases respectively, with 15 bases between them. In germline, CDR1 is MNHEY, CDR2 SVGAGI. The CDR3 covers 14 residues. The CDR3 DNA reads as TGTGCCAGCACATCCCGGACAAAGAACAATGAGCAGTTCTTC. Translation: CASTSRTKNNEQFF.

The chain couples TRBV10-3 to TRBJ2-1; 8 positions match TRBD2. The trim removed 1 base at V and 8 bases at J, leaving 4 bases unmatched. CDR1 is ENHRY and CDR2 is SYGVKD in the germline V gene. This CDR3 is 14 amino acids long. Here the CDR3 DNA reads TGTGCCATCAGTGAGTATGCGGGGGGCGATGAGCAGTTCTTC. This codes for CAISEYAGGDEQFF.

This clone was seen repeatedly, ten times or more. The chain couples TRBV30 to TRBJ1-3; a possible D gene is TRBD1 (6 bases). Trimming left V 3 bases short and J 2 bases short, with 14 bases between. The CDR3 totals 15 residues. CDR1 and CDR2 (germline): GTSNPN, SVGIG (reference sequence). The CDR3 region is CAWSPTGSPGNTIYF. The CDR3 region has the DNA TGTGCCTGGAGCCCAACAGGGTCCCCTGGAAACACCATATATTTT.

The rearrangement joins TRBV11-3 to TRBJ2-3; the D gene is possibly TRBD2 (5 bases). V was cut by 2 bases and J by 4 bases, with 16 bases left in between. Germline values: CDR1 SGHNT, CDR2 YENEEA. CDR3 length: 16 amino acids. This CDR3 reads CASSLTQSGVADTQYF. CDR3 DNA: TGTGCCAGCAGCTTAACCCAATCCGGGGTCGCAGATACGCAGTATTTT.

The V call is TRBV7-8, the J call TRBJ1-2; tentatively, D is TRBD1 (6 bases). V shed 4 bases and J shed 3 bases, with 9 bases lying between them. The CDR3 runs to 13 residues. Germline lookup yields CDR1 SGHVS and CDR2 FQNEAQ. The CDR3 spells CASSSRTDYGYTF. The CDR3 DNA reads TGTGCCAGCAGCTCACGGACAGACTATGGCTACACCTTC. The variable domain in full, with the rest retrieved from reference TRBV7-8 and TRBJ1-2, is GAGVSQSPRYKVAKRGQDVALRCDPISGHVSLFWYQQALGQGPEFLTYFQNEAQLDKSGLPSDRFFAERPEGSVSTLKIQRTQQEDSAVYLCASSSRTDYGYTFGSGTRLTVV.

The chain uses TRBV12-3 or TRBV12-4 and TRBJ1-4; D not certain. Trimming took off 5 bases at V and 8 bases at J, with 12 bases between the two ends. The CDR3 spans 13 residues. CDR3 DNA sequence: TGTGCCAGCAGTCAAACGTTCCGGGAAAAACTGTTTTTT. Its protein product is CASSQTFREKLFF.

This clone was observed a handful of times. The CDR3 bases are TGTGCCAGCAGCCCTTACGGGGGAGCGGGAGGAGAGACCCAGTACTTC. Protein: CASSPYGGAGGETQYF. V gene TRBV9 combines with J gene TRBJ2-5; the match to TRBD2 covers 9 bases. The V gene's germline CDR1 is SGDLS and CDR2 YYNGEE. This CDR3 has 16 amino acids. V lost 4 bases to trimming and J lost 4 bases; unmatched junction nucleotides: 11.

V usage is TRBV19 and J usage is TRBJ2-2; possibly TRBD2 for D (5 bases). Germline assignment: CDR1 LNHDA and CDR2 SQIVND (reference sequence). Trimming removed 2 bases at V and 4 bases at J, with 11 bases between. The length of the CDR3 is 15 residues. The CDR3 region has the DNA TGTGCCAGTAGTATAAACACACGGGGCACCGGGGAGCTGTTTTTT. This codes for CASSINTRGTGELFF.

The chain links TRBV6-5 to TRBJ2-6; 8 bases are shared with TRBD1. V was pared by 0 bases and J by 2 bases, with 0 bases of the junction left unmatched. Germline V CDR1 and CDR2: MNHEY, SVGAGI. The CDR3 consists of 16 residues. CDR3 region: CASSYSGQAGANVLTF. Here the CDR3 DNA reads TGTGCCAGCAGTTACTCGGGACAGGCTGGGGCCAACGTCCTGACTTTC.

The CDR3 sequence: CASSLLAGGYNEQFF. CDR3 DNA: TGTGCCAGCAGTCTCTTAGCGGGGGGTTACAATGAGCAGTTCTTC. This chain connects TRBV27 to TRBJ2-1; 10 bases fit TRBD2. Trimming at V came to 5 bases and at J to 4 bases, leaving 5 bases not matched to a gene. Looked up from germline, CDR1 is MNHEY and CDR2 is SMNVEV (reference sequence). The CDR3 is made up of 15 amino acids.

The table lists this clone with a count of one. V and J are TRBV28 and TRBJ1-2, with a possible D match to TRBD1 (6 bases). This CDR3 spans 14 amino acids. The V end lost 6 bases, the J end lost 4 bases, and 15 bases lay between the germline ends. The V gene's germline CDR1 is MDHEN and CDR2 SYDVKM. The DNA for the CDR3 is TGTGCCAGCAGACTCCAGGGGCTAGCCTATGGCTACACCTTC. This encodes CASRLQGLAYGYTF.

The chain is built from TRBV19 and TRBJ1-2; 7 nucleotides align to TRBD1. Trimming cost V 9 bases and J 4 bases; bases outside gene matches: 17. In germline, CDR1 is LNHDA, CDR2 SQIVND (reference sequence). This CDR3 is built from 16 residues. CDR3 sequence: CASHPSETGFGYGYTF. Written as DNA, the CDR3 is TGTGCCAGCCATCCCAGTGAGACAGGGTTTGGCTATGGCTACACCTTC.

This clone was detected once. The chain carries TRBV12-3 or TRBV12-4 and TRBJ1-1, with D unresolved. Trimming took off 1 base at V and 6 bases at J, with 9 bases between the two ends. CDR3 length: 13 amino acids. In nucleotides, the CDR3 is TGTGCCAGCAGTTTAGACGCAGCGGCTGAAGCTTTCTTT. Amino acids: CASSLDAAAEAFF.